This note documents a single T cell receptor beta chain sequence. The antigen is unknown. This record belongs to a study of CD4 T cells in relation to SARS-CoV-2 and coronaviruses. V was clipped by 2 bases and J by 3 bases, with 18 bases between them. Looked up from germline, CDR1 is MGHDK and CDR2 is SYGVNS. This CDR3 region has 17 residues. Using immunoSEQ multiplex PCR, the repertoire was profiled, and TCRdb retains in-frame clones only, with some absent. The profile shows 15,000 to 20,000 clones, 75% to 85% of them singletons. Before the COVID-19 pandemic, during about 2011-2019, CD4+ T cells were taken from unexposed donors. The cells were cultured for about ten days before CD4+ T cells were isolated.

Sequenced input: CD4+ T cells from PBMCs, cultured in vitro. The source is a human donor in good health. This chain uses TRBV25-1 with TRBJ2-3; no reliable D call. The CDR3 sequence is CASSEPRGRIGTDTQYF. The CDR3 coding sequence is TGTGCCAGCAGTGAACCCCGAGGTAGGATTGGGACAGATACGCAGTATTTT.